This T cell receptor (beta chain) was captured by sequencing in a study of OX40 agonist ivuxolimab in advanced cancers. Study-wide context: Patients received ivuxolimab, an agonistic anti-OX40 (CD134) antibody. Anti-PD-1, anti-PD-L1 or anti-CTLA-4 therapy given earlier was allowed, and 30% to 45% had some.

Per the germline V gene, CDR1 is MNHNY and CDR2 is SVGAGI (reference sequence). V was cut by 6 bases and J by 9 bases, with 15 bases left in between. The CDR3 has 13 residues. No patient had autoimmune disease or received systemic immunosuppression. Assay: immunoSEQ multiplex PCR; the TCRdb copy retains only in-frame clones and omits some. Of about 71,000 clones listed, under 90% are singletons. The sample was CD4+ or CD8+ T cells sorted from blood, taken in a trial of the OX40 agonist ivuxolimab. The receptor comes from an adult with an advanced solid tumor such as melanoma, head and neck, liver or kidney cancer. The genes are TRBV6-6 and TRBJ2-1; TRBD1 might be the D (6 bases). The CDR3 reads CASRRRQAPEQFF. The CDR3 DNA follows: TGTGCCAGCAGGCGGAGACAGGCCCCTGAGCAGTTCTTC.